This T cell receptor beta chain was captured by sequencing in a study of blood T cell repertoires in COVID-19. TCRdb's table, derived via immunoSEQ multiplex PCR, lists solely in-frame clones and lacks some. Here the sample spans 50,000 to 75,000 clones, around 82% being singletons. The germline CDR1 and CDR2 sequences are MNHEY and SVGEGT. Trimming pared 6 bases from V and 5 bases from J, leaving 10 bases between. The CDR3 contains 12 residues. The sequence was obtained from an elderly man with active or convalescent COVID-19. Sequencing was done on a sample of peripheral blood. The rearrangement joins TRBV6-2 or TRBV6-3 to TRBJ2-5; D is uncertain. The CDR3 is CASSLNSETQYF. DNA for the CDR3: TGTGCCAGCAGCCTTAATTCGGAGACCCAGTACTTC.